These 27 T cell receptor beta chains were all obtained from the same sample, sequenced in a study of control samples from healthy donors and cancer patients. Measured with immunoSEQ multiplex PCR; TCRdb has only the in-frame clones, and not every one. Among 90,000 to 120,000 clones, 70% to 85% were seen once, and the ten largest hold 5% to 8.5%. Sequenced sample: blood. The receptors were sampled from a man aged 18 to 35 in good health.

The rearrangement uses TRBV21-1 and TRBJ2-1; the table's D call TRBD2 went unverified against the DNA. TRBV21-1 is a pseudogene segment. CDR3 size: 19 residues. CDR3 in amino acids: CASSKTPSEAGGQLGEQFF. DNA of the CDR3: TGTGCCAGCAGCAAAACCCCTTCTGAGGCGGGGGGGCAATTAGGAGAGCAGTTCTTC.

The gene calls are TRBV2 and TRBJ2-5; 10 bases are a match to TRBD2. The CDR3 contains 18 residues. V trimming: 3 bases; J trimming: 1 base; junction bases outside the gene matches: 11. CDR1 is SNHLY, CDR2 FYNNEI, per germline. For the CDR3, the DNA is TGTGCCAGCAGTGATGGACTAGCGGCACATAAAACCCAAGAGACCCAGTACTTC. Residues: CASSDGLAAHKTQETQYF.

This clone was seen only a few times. The J gene is TRBJ2-1, the V gene TRBV4-1, with a possible D match to TRBD2 (5 bases). CDR3 length: 17 amino acids. V lost 1 base and J lost 0, with 13 bases in between. Germline CDR1 and CDR2: MGHRA and YSYEKL. The CDR3 reads CASSQGVRGNSYNEQFF. In nucleotides, the CDR3 is TGCGCCAGCAGCCAAGGGGTACGGGGTAACTCCTACAATGAGCAGTTCTTC.

J is TRBJ1-1 and V is TRBV5-6; D call uncertain. The CDR3 is 15 residues long. V gave up 1 base and J gave up 4 bases, with 14 bases separating them. CDR1 SGHDT and CDR2 YYEEEE come from the germline V gene. Written as DNA, the CDR3 is TGTGCCAGCAGCTTGAGAGGATCGCGAGTCACTGAAGCTTTCTTT. Translated, it gives CASSLRGSRVTEAFF.

This clone has a count of ten or more. The chain is built from TRBV5-1 and TRBJ2-2; 13 bases match TRBD2. Germline V gives CDR1 SGHRS, CDR2 YFSETQ. V lost 5 bases and J lost 7; bases outside the gene matches: 8. The CDR3 runs 16 residues. The CDR3 reads CASSRTSGGGGGELFF. Here the CDR3 DNA reads TGCGCCAGCAGTCGGACTAGCGGGGGCGGAGGCGGGGAGCTGTTTTTT.

V usage is TRBV5-8 and J usage is TRBJ2-7; no clear D. Germline lookup yields CDR1 SGHTS and CDR2 YDEGEE. This CDR3 has 13 amino acids. Trimming took 3 bases from V and 6 from J, leaving 13 bases between them. The CDR3 loop reads CASSSGRALEQYV. CDR3 sequence (DNA): TGTGCCAGCAGCTCCGGAAGGGCCCTCGAGCAGTACGTC.

CDR3 nucleotides: TGTGCCAGCAGCATCCGCAGGGGAGTCGCTGAAAAACTGTTTTTT. Residues: CASSIRRGVAEKLFF. The chain is built from TRBV7-2 and TRBJ1-4, with TRBD1 as a possible D gene (6 bases). Germline CDR1 reads SGHTA; CDR2 reads FQGNSA. The length of the CDR3 is 15 residues. V was clipped by 5 bases and J by 7 bases, with 17 bases between them.

The chain has TRBV11-2 and TRBJ2-3; D ambiguous. Trimming took 1 base from V and 5 from J, leaving 1 base between them. The germline CDR1 and CDR2 sequences are SGHAT and FQNNGV. This CDR3 has 11 amino acids. In DNA form, the CDR3 reads TGTGCCAGCAGCTTAGGAGATACGCAGTATTTT. Its protein product is CASSLGDTQYF.

This clone was detected once. This sequence joins TRBV21-1 and TRBJ1-1. TRBV21-1 corresponds to a pseudogene. The CDR3 has 17 amino acids. The CDR3 here is CASSKPLLDRGRTEAFF. The CDR3 DNA reads TGTGCCAGCAGCAAACCCCTTCTCGACCGGGGCAGGACTGAAGCTTTCTTT.

This sequence joins TRBV30 and TRBJ1-5; D gene unclear. V was trimmed by 1 base and J by 4 bases, leaving 14 bases between them. Germline V gives CDR1 GTSNPN, CDR2 SVGIG (reference sequence). The CDR3 loop spans 15 amino acids. In nucleotides, the CDR3 is TGTGCCTGGAGTGAGGAATCATTGGGAAATCAGCCCCAGCATTTT. This encodes CAWSEESLGNQPQHF.

With regard to this clone: Relative to the germline gene, one junction end is altered; a read error may explain this. The chain couples TRBV19 to TRBJ1-2; TRBD1 matches at 8 bases. The germline V gene encodes CDR1 LNHDA and CDR2 SQIVND (reference sequence). The CDR3 runs to 12 residues. This CDR3 is CASSAPTRGLRF. For the CDR3, the DNA is TGTGCCAGTAGTGCGCCCACCAGGGGGCTCCGCTTC.

This clone was seen a few times. The V and J genes are TRBV19 and TRBJ1-4; D gene uncertain. Germline lookup yields CDR1 LNHDA and CDR2 SQIVND (reference sequence). V lost 5 bases to trimming and J lost 2 bases, with 9 bases between them. The CDR3 spans 14 residues. The CDR3 is CASSPTGTNEKLFF. The CDR3 nucleotides read TGTGCCAGTAGTCCGACGGGGACTAATGAAAAACTGTTTTTT.

This sequence joins TRBV3-1 (or the pseudogene TRBV3-2) and TRBJ2-4; D possibly corresponds to TRBD2 (6 bases). The germline V gene encodes CDR1 LGHDT and CDR2 YNNKEL (reference sequence). The CDR3 contains 18 residues. Trimming took 4 bases from V and 0 from J, leaving 19 bases between them. The CDR3 region is CASSPKVHRGLAKNIQYF. The CDR3 region has the DNA TGTGCCAGCAGCCCCAAGGTTCATCGGGGACTAGCCAAAAACATTCAGTACTTC.

The chain is built from TRBV9 and TRBJ1-6; D is undetermined. Germline V lookup: CDR1 SGDLS, CDR2 YYNGEE. CDR3 length equals 16 residues. The V end lost 0 bases, the J end lost 10 bases, and 17 bases lay between the germline ends. CDR3 amino acids: CASSVGQTAVESPLHF. In DNA form, the CDR3 reads TGTGCCAGCAGCGTAGGCCAAACGGCCGTGGAATCACCCCTCCACTTT.

J is TRBJ1-2 and V is TRBV5-4, with D possibly being TRBD1 (5 bases). The CDR3 sequence is 14 residues long. Germline values: CDR1 SGHNT, CDR2 YYREEE (reference sequence). Trimming removed 3 bases at V and 6 bases at J, with 15 bases between. CDR3 sequence (DNA): TGTGCCAGCAGCTATATTGGGACTATGGATGGCTACACCTTC. Amino acids: CASSYIGTMDGYTF.

This rearrangement joins TRBV27 to TRBJ1-1; D not certain. The CDR3 length is 14 residues. The V gene's germline CDR1 is MNHEY and CDR2 SMNVEV (reference sequence). Trimming shortened V by 2 bases and J by 0 bases, and 7 bases separated the two germline ends. This CDR3 is CASSLSGVNTEAFF. In nucleotides, the CDR3 is TGTGCCAGCAGTTTAAGTGGGGTGAACACTGAAGCTTTCTTT.

The V gene is TRBV2, the J gene TRBJ2-2; tentative D call: TRBD2 (6 bases). From germline, CDR1 is SNHLY and CDR2 FYNNEI. This CDR3 is 17 amino acids long. V was trimmed by 7 bases and J by 0 bases, leaving 18 bases between them. The CDR3 coding sequence is TGTGCCAGCACCACGGGACTCCTAGGCGCGAACACCGGGGAGCTGTTTTTT. Protein: CASTTGLLGANTGELFF.

This clone is a singleton in its sample. The rearrangement links TRBV5-8 to TRBJ1-5; perhaps TRBD1 as D (5 bases). Trimming took 0 bases from V and 3 from J, leaving 10 bases between them. This CDR3 has 15 amino acids. The germline V gene encodes CDR1 SGHTS and CDR2 YDEGEE. CDR3 coding DNA: TGTGCCAGCAGCTTGGCCGCAGGGTACAATCAGCCCCAGCATTTT. Its protein is CASSLAAGYNQPQHF.

J is TRBJ2-2 and V is TRBV7-9; D possibly corresponds to TRBD1 (7 bases). Germline loops: CDR1 SEHNR, CDR2 FQNEAQ (reference sequence). With 6 bases removed from V and 8 bases from J, the gap between germline ends came to 13 bases. The CDR3 covers 13 residues. This CDR3 is CASRRGTAGELFF. For the CDR3, the DNA is TGTGCCAGCAGACGGGGGACAGCAGGGGAGCTGTTTTTT.

The chain carries TRBV6-1 and TRBJ2-3, with 10 bases lining up with TRBD2. The CDR3 totals 17 residues. Losses at the gene ends were 4 bases for V and 4 bases for J; bases not matched to a gene: 11. CDR1 MNHNS and CDR2 SASEGT come from the germline V gene. CDR3 sequence (DNA): TGTGCCAGCAGTGTCAATCCGGGACTAGCGAGGGCAGATACGCAGTATTTT. Amino acid sequence: CASSVNPGLARADTQYF.

The chain couples TRBV7-6 to TRBJ2-3; possibly TRBD1 or TRBD2 for D (6 bases each). V lost 1 base and J 0 bases, leaving 11 bases between the germline ends. Per germline, CDR1 SGHVS and CDR2 FNYEAQ. This CDR3 has 16 residues. This CDR3 is CASSLGPGASTDTQYF. CDR3 nucleotides: TGTGCCAGCAGCTTAGGTCCGGGGGCTAGCACAGATACGCAGTATTTT.

The chain couples TRBV11-2 to TRBJ1-6; 9 positions agree with TRBD1. With 6 bases clipped from V and 7 bases from J, the junction kept 4 bases outside the gene matches. CDR3 length equals 14 residues. The germline CDR1 and CDR2 sequences are SGHAT and FQNNGV. CDR3 sequence: CASSPGTGNSPLHF. The CDR3 DNA sequence: TGTGCCAGCAGTCCTGGGACAGGGAATTCACCCCTCCACTTT.

The chain is built from TRBV27 and TRBJ2-7; D tentatively reads TRBD1 or TRBD2 (5 bases each). Germline CDR1 reads MNHEY; CDR2 reads SMNVEV (reference sequence). CDR3 size: 13 residues. Between the trimmed V and J ends, which lost 3 bases and 7 bases, there was a span of 13 bases. CDR3 protein: CASSLRGVGEQYV. The CDR3 DNA sequence: TGTGCCAGCAGTTTGAGAGGGGTTGGGGAGCAGTACGTC.

The V call is TRBV2, the J call TRBJ2-5; no definite D call. Germline-derived CDR1 and CDR2 are SNHLY and FYNNEI. Trimming took 0 bases from V and 2 from J, leaving 10 bases between them. The CDR3 runs 15 residues. The CDR3 nucleotides read TGTGCCAGCAGTGAAGCGGAGAGGTTACAAGAGACCCAGTACTTC. Translating it yields CASSEAERLQETQYF.

The chain is built from TRBV30 and TRBJ1-2, with D perhaps TRBD1 (5 bases). The length of the CDR3 is 16 residues. V was pared by 5 bases and J by 7 bases, with 26 bases between. Germline V gene sequence: CDR1 GTSNPN, CDR2 SVGIG (reference sequence). CDR3 amino acids: CAWGPLPTVDAAGYTF. CDR3 DNA: TGTGCCTGGGGCCCCCTCCCGACAGTTGACGCGGCTGGCTACACCTTC.

V and J are TRBV2 and TRBJ2-7; D gene uncertain. The CDR3 is 12 residues long. V lost 4 bases, J lost 3 bases, and 7 bases lay in between. Germline-derived CDR1 and CDR2 are SNHLY and FYNNEI. CDR3 coding DNA: TGTGCCAGCAGTGTTGTCAGCTACGAGCAGTACGTC. This gives the protein CASSVVSYEQYV.

Here the CDR3 DNA reads TGTGCCTGGAGCACCCGGTATGGAGGCGAGCAGTACTTC. This encodes CAWSTRYGGEQYF. The chain uses TRBV30 and TRBJ2-7; D perhaps matches TRBD2 (5 bases). The CDR3 is 13 residues long. Germline V gives CDR1 GTSNPN, CDR2 SVGIG (reference sequence). Trimming removed 3 bases from V and 6 bases from J, with 15 bases in between.